This T cell receptor (beta chain) came from a study of blood T cells in healthy people across ages. Study summary: Per two T cells, template switching captured roughly one barcoded beta molecule. Study-level results: Strong correlation existed between TCR beta diversity and naive T cell percentage. With age, beta diversity per million T cells declined roughly linearly, significantly by 40.

For the second PCR, which ran for roughly 7 to 11 cycles, a sample-barcoded 5' primer and a J-beta primer mix were used. Every molecule of cDNA carried a tag from a template-switch adaptor with 12 random nucleotides. TCRdb redid the calling of the 5' RACE reads with MiXCR, one entry per CDR3 protein. The repertoire has roughly 680,000 distinct CDR3 sequences, 21% of them found once; the top ten carry about 3.6%. This clonotype was recorded at least ten times. As yet, its antigen is unknown. Germline V CDR1 and CDR2: ENHRY, SYGVKD. Deletions cut 10 bases from V and 6 bases from J, with 18 bases between. The CDR3 loop spans 13 amino acids.

This chain joins TRBV10-3 and TRBJ2-5, with D hard to call. Sequenced sample: blood. The sequence derives from a man aged 65 to 79 in good health. This CDR3 reads CASREEKIKTQYF. Here the CDR3 DNA reads TGTGCCAGCCGAGAAGAGAAGATAAAGACCCAGTACTTC.